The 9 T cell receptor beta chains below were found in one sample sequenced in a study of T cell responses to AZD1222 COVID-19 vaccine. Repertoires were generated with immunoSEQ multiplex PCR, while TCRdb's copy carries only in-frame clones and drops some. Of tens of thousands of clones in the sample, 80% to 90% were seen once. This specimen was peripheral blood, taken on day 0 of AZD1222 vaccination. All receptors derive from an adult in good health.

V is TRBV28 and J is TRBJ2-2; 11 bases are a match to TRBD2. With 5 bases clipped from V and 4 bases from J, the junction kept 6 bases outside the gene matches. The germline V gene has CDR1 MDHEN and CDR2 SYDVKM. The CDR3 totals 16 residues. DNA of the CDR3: TGTGCCAGCAGTCCTATAGCGGGGGGGCCCACCGGGGAGCTGTTTTTT. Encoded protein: CASSPIAGGPTGELFF. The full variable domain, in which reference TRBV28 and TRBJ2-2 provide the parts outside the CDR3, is DVKVTQSSRYLVKRTGEKVFLECVQDMDHENMFWYRQDPGLGLRLIYFSYDVKMKEKGDIPEGYSVSREKKERFSLILESASTNQTSMYLCASSPIAGGPTGELFFGEGSRLTVL.

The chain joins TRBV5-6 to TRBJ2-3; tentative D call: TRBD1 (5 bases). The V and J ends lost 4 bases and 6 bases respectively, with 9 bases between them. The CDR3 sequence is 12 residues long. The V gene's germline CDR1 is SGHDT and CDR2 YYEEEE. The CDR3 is CASSAGSDTQYF. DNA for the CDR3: TGTGCCAGCAGCGCAGGGTCGGATACGCAGTATTTT.

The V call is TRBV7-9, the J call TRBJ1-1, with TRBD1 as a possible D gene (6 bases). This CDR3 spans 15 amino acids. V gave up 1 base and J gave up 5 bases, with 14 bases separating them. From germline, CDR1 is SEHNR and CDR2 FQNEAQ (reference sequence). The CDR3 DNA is TGTGCCAGCAGCTTAGGCCAGGGGTGGAGGACTGAAGCTTTCTTT. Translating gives CASSLGQGWRTEAFF.

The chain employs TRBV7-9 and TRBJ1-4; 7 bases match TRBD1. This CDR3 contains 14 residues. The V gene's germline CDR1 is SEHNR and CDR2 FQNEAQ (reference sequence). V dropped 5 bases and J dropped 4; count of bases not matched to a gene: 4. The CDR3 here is CASSPGGDNEKLFF. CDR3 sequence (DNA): TGTGCCAGCAGCCCAGGGGGGGATAATGAAAAACTGTTTTTT.

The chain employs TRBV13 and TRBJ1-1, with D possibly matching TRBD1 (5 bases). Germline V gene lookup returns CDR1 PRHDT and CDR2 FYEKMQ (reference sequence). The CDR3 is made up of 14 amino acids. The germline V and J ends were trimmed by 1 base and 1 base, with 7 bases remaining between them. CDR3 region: CASSLAGRNTEAFF. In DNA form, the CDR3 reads TGTGCCAGCAGCTTAGCAGGGAGGAACACTGAAGCTTTCTTT.

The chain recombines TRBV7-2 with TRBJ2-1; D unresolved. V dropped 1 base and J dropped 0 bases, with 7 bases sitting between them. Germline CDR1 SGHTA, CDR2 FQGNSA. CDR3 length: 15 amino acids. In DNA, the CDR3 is TGTGCCAGCAGCTTAGGCAGCAACTCCTACAATGAGCAGTTCTTC. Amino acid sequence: CASSLGSNSYNEQFF.

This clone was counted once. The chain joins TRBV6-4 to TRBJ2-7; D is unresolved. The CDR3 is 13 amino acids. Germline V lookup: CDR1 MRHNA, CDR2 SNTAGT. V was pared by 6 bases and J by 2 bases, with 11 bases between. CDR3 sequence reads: CASSNSGTYEQYF. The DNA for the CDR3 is TGTGCCAGCAGCAATTCAGGAACCTACGAGCAGTACTTC.

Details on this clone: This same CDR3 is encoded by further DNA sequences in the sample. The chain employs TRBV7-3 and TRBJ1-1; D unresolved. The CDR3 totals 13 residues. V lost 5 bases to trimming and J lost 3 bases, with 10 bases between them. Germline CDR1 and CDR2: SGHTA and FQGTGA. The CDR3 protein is CASSRRADTEAFF. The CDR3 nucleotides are TGTGCCAGCAGCCGAAGGGCCGACACTGAAGCTTTCTTT.

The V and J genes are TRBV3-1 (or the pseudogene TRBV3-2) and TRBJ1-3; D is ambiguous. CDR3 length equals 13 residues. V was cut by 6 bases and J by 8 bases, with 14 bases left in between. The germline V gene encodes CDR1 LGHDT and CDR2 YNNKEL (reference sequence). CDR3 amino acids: CASSRQDADTIYF. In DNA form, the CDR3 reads TGTGCCAGCAGTCGGCAGGATGCGGACACCATATATTTT.